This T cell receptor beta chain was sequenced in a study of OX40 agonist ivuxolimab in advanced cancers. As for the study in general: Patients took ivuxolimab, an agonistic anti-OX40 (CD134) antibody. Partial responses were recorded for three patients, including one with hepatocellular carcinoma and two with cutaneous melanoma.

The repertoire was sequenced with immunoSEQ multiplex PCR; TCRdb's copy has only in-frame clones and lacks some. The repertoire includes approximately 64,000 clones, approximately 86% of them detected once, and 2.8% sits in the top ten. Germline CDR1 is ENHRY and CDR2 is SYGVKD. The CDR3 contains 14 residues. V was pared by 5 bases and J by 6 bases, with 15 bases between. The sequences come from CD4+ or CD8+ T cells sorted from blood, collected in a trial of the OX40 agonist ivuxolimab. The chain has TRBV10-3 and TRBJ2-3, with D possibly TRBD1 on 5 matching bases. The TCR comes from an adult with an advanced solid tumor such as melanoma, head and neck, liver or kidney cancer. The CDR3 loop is CAISPLTVQDTQYF. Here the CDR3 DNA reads TGTGCCATCAGTCCTCTGACAGTCCAGGATACGCAGTATTTT.